The present T cell receptor beta chain was sequenced within a study of PD-L1 blockade in urothelial cancer. In the study overall: Intravenous atezolizumab, 1,200 mg every 3 weeks, was begun by patients at some point between 2013 and 2014. Blood was analyzed 3 weeks (second dose) and 6 weeks after treatment start. T cells numbered a median of approximately 140,000 in the blood samples.

Noted time point: pretreatment peripheral blood. The sample holds a few counts of this clone. The CDR3 runs 14 residues. The germline gives CDR1 LGHNA, CDR2 YNFKEQ. V lost 0 bases and J lost 5, with 10 bases in between. Spike-ins of synthetic TCR analog templates went into each PCR. The assay was immunoSEQ multiplex PCR, and TCRdb's table has in-frame clones only and misses some. The profile shows some 43,000 clones, 75% to 85% of them singletons. The TCR comes from a man aged 55 to 69 with urothelial cancer. This material consisted of PBMCs, taken around atezolizumab (anti-PD-L1) treatment. This rearrangement joins TRBV4-2 to TRBJ1-2, with D uncertain. CDR3 nucleotides: TGTGCCAGCAGCCAAGATTGGGCGCCATATGGCTACACCTTC. Protein product: CASSQDWAPYGYTF.